This T cell receptor beta chain was identified in a study of cytomegalovirus exposure and HLA in healthy donors. With respect to this clone: Its antigen is unidentified.

General study points: In a later analysis, TCR beta V- and J-gene trimming showed a link to a missense DCLRE1C variant. In a later analysis, several top co-occurrence clusters appeared linked to parvovirus B19, influenza, CMV and Epstein-Barr virus. Most CMV-associated TCR beta chains were later found to appear HLA-restricted. The majority of TCR sequences were rare, yet some public TCRs appeared in many donors.

V gave up 0 bases and J gave up 7 bases; unmatched junction bases: 8. Germline V gene data show CDR1 as WSHSY and CDR2 as SAAADI. The CDR3 has 16 amino acids. Both 60 Vbeta primers and 13 Jbeta primers went into the PCR. Using immunoSEQ multiplex PCR, the repertoire was profiled, and TCRdb retains in-frame clones only, with some absent. The data show 140,000 to 150,000 clones, around 82% seen once. This clonotype was obtained from a woman between 18 and 30 years old in good health and CMV-seropositive. The chain is built from TRBV10-2 and TRBJ2-2; 7 nucleotides match TRBD2. The material sequenced was PBMCs. The CDR3 region has the DNA TGCGCCAGCAGTGAGTCGGGCGGGGGTAGCGTCGGGGAGCTGTTTTTT. It translates to CASSESGGGSVGELFF.